A single T cell receptor (beta chain) is shown here with its context. Method: immunoSEQ multiplex PCR; TCRdb's copy keeps in-frame clones and lacks some. This sample has some 140,000 clones, with around 79% found just once. The source of the sample is a study of blood T cell repertoires in COVID-19. Across the whole study: T cells, B-cell-depleted T cells, or PBMCs provided the cDNA or gDNA that served as material.

Germline assignment: CDR1 KGHSH and CDR2 LQKENI. The junction had 11 bases not matched to a gene; V was cut back by 2 bases and J by 12 bases. This CDR3 spans 15 amino acids. The TCR comes from a woman in her sixties or seventies with COVID-19, enrolled during active disease. Material: peripheral blood. This sequence joins TRBV18 and TRBJ1-4, with TRBD1 identical over 8 bases. The CDR3 DNA reads as TGTGCCAGCTCACCAGCGGGGGACAGGCCAGGGGAACTGTTTTTT. This translates into CASSPAGDRPGELFF.